These 21 T cell receptor beta chains originate from one sample sequenced in a study of T cell repertoires in cytomegalovirus infection. Via MiXCR, TCRdb re-called the reads, giving one row per CDR3 protein. The sample consists of hundreds of thousands of distinct CDR3 sequences, 35% to 45% of them appearing once. The specimen sequenced was PBMCs. These receptors all stem from a human donor in good health (CMV status not recorded). Some clones in this sample may be carry-over from other donors' samples.

A note on this clonotype: One junction end disagrees with the germline gene, perhaps due to a read error. This sequence joins TRBV28 and TRBJ1-3; D remains unclear. The CDR3 covers 14 residues. The germline V gene encodes CDR1 MDHEN and CDR2 SYDVKM. The chain's CDR3 is CASSFLGVGDTIYF. Written as DNA, the CDR3 is TGTGCCAGCAGTTTTCTCGGGGTTGGAGACACCATATATTTT.

The chain recombines TRBV5-1 with TRBJ1-5, with D unclear. Trimming removed 1 base from V and 5 bases from J, with 10 bases in between. Germline V lookup: CDR1 SGHRS, CDR2 YFSETQ. The CDR3 runs 14 residues. The CDR3 region is CASSLKPTDQPQHF. The CDR3 bases are TGCGCCAGCAGCTTGAAGCCGACTGATCAGCCCCAGCATTTT.

J is TRBJ2-3 and V is TRBV7-6; no reliable D call. V shed 2 bases and J shed 0 bases, with 9 bases lying between them. The CDR3 has 15 amino acids. The V gene's germline CDR1 is SGHVS and CDR2 FNYEAQ. The CDR3 sequence is CASSLYFRSTDTQYF. The CDR3 DNA sequence: TGTGCCAGCAGCTTATACTTTCGGAGCACAGATACGCAGTATTTT.

This sequence joins TRBV7-9 and TRBJ2-5; 7 nucleotides match TRBD2. There are 14 residues in the CDR3. Germline V lookup: CDR1 SEHNR, CDR2 FQNEAQ (reference sequence). V was clipped by 3 bases and J by 5 bases; unmatched bases: 6. CDR3 amino acids: CASSLAGAGETQYF. CDR3 nucleotides: TGTGCCAGCAGCTTGGCGGGAGCGGGGGAGACCCAGTACTTC.

This sequence joins TRBV12-3 or TRBV12-4 and TRBJ1-1; no clear D gene. V was clipped by 7 bases and J by 0 bases, with 9 bases between them. The CDR3 loop spans 13 amino acids. CDR3 sequence (DNA): TGTGCCAGCACCTGGAATTTGAACACTGAAGCTTTCTTT. This sequence encodes CASTWNLNTEAFF.

The rearrangement links TRBV24-1 to TRBJ2-5, with D possibly matching TRBD1 (6 bases). V gave up 9 bases and J gave up 5 bases, with 15 bases separating them. The CDR3 is 13 residues long. CDR1 is KGHDR, CDR2 SFDVKD, per germline. The CDR3 DNA is TGTGCCACCGGGGCAGGGGCCGCGGAGACCCAGTACTTC. It is translated as CATGAGAAETQYF.

CDR3 protein: CASSQEGGGGNQPQHF. Here the CDR3 DNA reads TGTGCCAGCAGCCAAGAAGGGGGGGGAGGCAATCAGCCCCAGCATTTT. The V call is TRBV4-2, the J call TRBJ1-5; D is perhaps TRBD1 (6 bases). CDR1 LGHNA and CDR2 YNFKEQ come from the germline V gene. This CDR3 is 16 amino acids long. Trimming shortened V by 0 bases and J by 2 bases, and 11 bases separated the two germline ends.

The chain is built from TRBV11-2 and TRBJ1-4; D is undetermined. The CDR3 spans 14 residues. Trimming shortened V by 5 bases and J by 13 bases, and 20 bases separated the two germline ends. Germline values: CDR1 SGHAT, CDR2 FQNNGV. The DNA for the CDR3 is TGTGCCAGCAGCCTGGAGAGCAGTCGGGGAGCACTGTTTTTT. Protein: CASSLESSRGALFF.

This clonotype was observed a few times. The V and J genes are TRBV27 and TRBJ1-2, with D tentatively TRBD1 (5 bases). There are 15 residues in the CDR3. CDR1 MNHEY and CDR2 SMNVEV come from the germline V gene (reference sequence). V was cut by 5 bases and J by 4 bases, with 17 bases left in between. The CDR3 is CASSPGDGAVYGYTF. The CDR3 region has the DNA TGTGCCAGCAGTCCCGGCGACGGGGCCGTCTATGGCTACACCTTC.

The chain couples TRBV11-2 to TRBJ1-3; D is unresolved. The CDR3 sequence is 13 residues long. Trimming left V 1 base short and J 6 bases short, with 7 bases between. Germline CDR1 is SGHAT and CDR2 is FQNNGV. CDR3 bases: TGTGCCAGCAGCTTAGGGCTCCAAAACACCATATATTTT. It specifies CASSLGLQNTIYF.

This chain uses TRBV7-9 with TRBJ2-4, with a weak D call TRBD2 (6 bases). There are 14 residues in the CDR3. Germline loops: CDR1 SEHNR, CDR2 FQNEAQ (reference sequence). Deletions cut 3 bases from V and 0 bases from J, with 6 bases between. The CDR3 here is CASSFSGAKNIQYF. Here the CDR3 DNA reads TGTGCCAGCAGCTTTAGCGGAGCCAAAAACATTCAGTACTTC.

This clonotype was found a few times. V and J are TRBV7-9 and TRBJ1-1, with TRBD1 matching over 9 bases. V was clipped by 6 bases and J by 7 bases; unmatched bases: 9. The CDR3 extends over 14 amino acids. The germline V gene encodes CDR1 SEHNR and CDR2 FQNEAQ (reference sequence). The CDR3 here is CASSRGTGFGEAFF. Here the CDR3 DNA reads TGTGCCAGCAGTCGAGGGACAGGGTTTGGTGAAGCTTTCTTT.

V is TRBV18 and J is TRBJ1-5, with TRBD1 as a possible D gene (6 bases). The CDR3 consists of 14 residues. CDR1 and CDR2 from the germline V gene are KGHSH and LQKENI. V gave up 2 bases and J gave up 8 bases, with 13 bases separating them. CDR3 sequence: CASSPEGGLEPQHF. The CDR3 DNA sequence: TGTGCCAGCTCACCAGAAGGGGGGCTTGAGCCCCAGCATTTT.

This clonotype was seen only a few times. The rearrangement links TRBV10-3 to TRBJ2-3; D uncertain. Trimming cost V 4 bases and J 7 bases, with 9 bases left between them. CDR1 and CDR2 (germline): ENHRY, SYGVKD. The CDR3 is made up of 12 amino acids. CDR3 nucleotides: TGTGCCATCAGTGTGGCGGTACATACGCAGTATTTT. Translation: CAISVAVHTQYF.

This clonotype was seen a handful of times. V gene TRBV11-3 combines with J gene TRBJ1-5, with D hard to call. The CDR3 loop spans 16 amino acids. Germline assignment: CDR1 SGHNT and CDR2 YENEEA. V lost 1 base and J 3 bases, leaving 13 bases between the germline ends. CDR3 residues: CASSLGSEENNQPQHF. As DNA, the CDR3 is TGTGCCAGCAGCTTAGGGTCCGAAGAAAACAATCAGCCCCAGCATTTT.

The rearrangement uses TRBV19 and TRBJ2-3, with D possibly matching TRBD2 (6 bases). Germline lookup yields CDR1 LNHDA and CDR2 SQIVND (reference sequence). This CDR3 is built from 13 residues. The ends were cut back, 5 bases at V and 3 bases at J, with 9 bases in the middle. The CDR3 region has the DNA TGTGCCAGTAGTGGGACTCCTACAGATACGCAGTATTTT. It yields the protein CASSGTPTDTQYF.

In its sample, this clonotype was seen many times. The CDR3, as DNA: TGTGCCAGCAGCTCAGCTACGCCGGGGAATGAGCAGTTCTTC. It is translated as CASSSATPGNEQFF. The V call is TRBV7-2, the J call TRBJ2-1, with D maybe TRBD2 (5 bases). Looked up from germline, CDR1 is SGHTA and CDR2 is FQGNSA. The germline V and J ends were trimmed by 4 bases and 7 bases, with 14 bases remaining between them. CDR3 length equals 14 residues.

The chain joins TRBV28 to TRBJ1-3; a possible D gene is TRBD1 (5 bases). Germline loops: CDR1 MDHEN, CDR2 SYDVKM. This CDR3 comprises 15 residues. With 7 bases removed from V and 0 bases from J, the gap between germline ends came to 13 bases. The CDR3 DNA is TGTGCCAGCACTCTATGGGGGAGCTCTGGAAACACCATATATTTT. It encodes CASTLWGSSGNTIYF.

This rearrangement joins TRBV7-6 to TRBJ1-1; the D gene is possibly TRBD1 (5 bases). In germline, CDR1 is SGHVS, CDR2 FNYEAQ. V was shortened by 1 base and J by 4 bases, with 16 bases between the two germline ends. The CDR3 has 16 amino acids. CDR3 nucleotide sequence: TGTGCCAGCAGCTTAGGGGCAGGGCGAGGTCTCACTGAAGCTTTCTTT. It codes for CASSLGAGRGLTEAFF.

The sample holds many counts of this clonotype. V usage is TRBV7-2 and J usage is TRBJ1-5; the D is unclear. Per germline, CDR1 SGHTA and CDR2 FQGNSA. Trimming took 6 bases from V and 0 from J, leaving 9 bases between them. The CDR3 spans 14 residues. The CDR3 region has the DNA TGTGCCAGCAGGGGCTCGGGTAGCAATCAGCCCCAGCATTTT. It codes for CASRGSGSNQPQHF.

The CDR3 sequence: CASSLRDRGHYGYTF. CDR3 coding DNA: TGCGCCAGCAGCCTCCGGGACAGGGGCCACTATGGCTACACCTTC. The rearrangement links TRBV5-1 to TRBJ1-2; the match to TRBD1 covers 10 bases. V was pared by 4 bases and J by 3 bases, with 6 bases of the junction left unmatched. Per the germline V gene, CDR1 is SGHRS and CDR2 is YFSETQ. CDR3 size: 15 residues.